This TCR beta chain was recorded in a study of T-cell memory formation after mild COVID-19. This clonotype has a handful of counts. MiXCR, run by TCRdb on the 5' RACE reads, gives a single entry per CDR3 protein. The sample holds 100,000 to 140,000 distinct CDR3 sequences; 13% to 15% are singletons and the top ten take 39%. Trimming removed 4 bases from V and 5 bases from J; junction bases left unmatched: 8. This CDR3 has 15 residues. Germline V gene sequence: CDR1 SGHTA, CDR2 FQGNSA. The chain carries TRBV7-2 and TRBJ2-5; TRBD1 agrees at 9 bases. The sequencing input was PBMCs or a T cell subset sorted from them (not recorded which). The source is a man aged 18 to 30 who had mild COVID-19 (a few samples of this study predate the infection). Cell type and time point are not known. The CDR3 DNA reads TGTGCCAGCAGCTCGCCGGGACAGGGAGTGGAGACCCAGTACTTC. Its protein is CASSSPGQGVETQYF. The variable domain in full, with the rest retrieved from reference TRBV7-2 and TRBJ2-5, is GAGVSQSPSNKVTEKGKDVELRCDPISGHTALYWYRQSLGQGLEFLIYFQGNSAPDKSGLPSDRFSAERTGGSVSTLTIQRTQQEDSAVYLCASSSPGQGVETQYFGPGTRLLVL.